This TCR beta chain was sequenced in a study of cytomegalovirus exposure and HLA in healthy donors. Whole-study findings and limits: The tendency of first-cohort TCR clusters to co-occur in the 120 validation repertoires was the finding of a later analysis.

Concerning this clone itself: Its specificity is unknown.

Germline V gene data show CDR1 as MNHEY and CDR2 as SMNVEV (reference sequence). This CDR3 has 14 amino acids. The V gene lost 5 bases and the J gene lost 1 base, with 11 bases spanning the gap. TCRdb keeps only in-frame clones here, not all; method: immunoSEQ multiplex PCR. The sample contains about 280,000 clones, around nine tenths of which appear only once. The origin of this receptor is a young woman in good health and CMV-seronegative. This chain joins TRBV27 and TRBJ1-1, with unresolved D. The source material was PBMCs. CDR3 residues: CASSAGRGNTEAFF. CDR3 sequence (DNA): TGTGCCAGCAGTGCCGGACGGGGGAACACTGAAGCTTTCTTT.